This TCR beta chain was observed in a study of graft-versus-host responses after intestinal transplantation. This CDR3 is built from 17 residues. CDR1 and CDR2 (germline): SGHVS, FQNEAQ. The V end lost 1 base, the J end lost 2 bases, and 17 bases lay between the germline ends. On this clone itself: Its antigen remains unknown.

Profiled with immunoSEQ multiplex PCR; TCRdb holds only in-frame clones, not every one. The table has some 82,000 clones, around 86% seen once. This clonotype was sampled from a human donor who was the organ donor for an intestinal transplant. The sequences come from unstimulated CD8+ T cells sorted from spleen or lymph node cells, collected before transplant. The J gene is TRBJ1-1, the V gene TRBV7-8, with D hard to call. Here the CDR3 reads CASSLDRPSGPNTEAFF. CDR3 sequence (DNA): TGTGCCAGCAGCTTAGATAGACCCAGTGGCCCAAACACTGAAGCTTTCTTT.